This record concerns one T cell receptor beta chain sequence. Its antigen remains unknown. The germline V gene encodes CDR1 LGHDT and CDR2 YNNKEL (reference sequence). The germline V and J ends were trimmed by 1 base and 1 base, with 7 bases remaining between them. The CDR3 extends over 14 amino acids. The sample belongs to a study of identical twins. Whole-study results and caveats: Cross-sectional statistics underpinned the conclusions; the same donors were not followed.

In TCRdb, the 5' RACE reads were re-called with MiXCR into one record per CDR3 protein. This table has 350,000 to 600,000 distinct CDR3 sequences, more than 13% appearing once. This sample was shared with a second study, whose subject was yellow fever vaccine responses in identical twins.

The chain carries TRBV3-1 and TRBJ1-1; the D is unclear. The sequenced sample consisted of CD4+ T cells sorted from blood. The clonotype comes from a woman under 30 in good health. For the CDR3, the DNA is TGTGCCAGCAGCCAAGTACCTGGGAACACTGAAGCTTTCTTT. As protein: CASSQVPGNTEAFF.